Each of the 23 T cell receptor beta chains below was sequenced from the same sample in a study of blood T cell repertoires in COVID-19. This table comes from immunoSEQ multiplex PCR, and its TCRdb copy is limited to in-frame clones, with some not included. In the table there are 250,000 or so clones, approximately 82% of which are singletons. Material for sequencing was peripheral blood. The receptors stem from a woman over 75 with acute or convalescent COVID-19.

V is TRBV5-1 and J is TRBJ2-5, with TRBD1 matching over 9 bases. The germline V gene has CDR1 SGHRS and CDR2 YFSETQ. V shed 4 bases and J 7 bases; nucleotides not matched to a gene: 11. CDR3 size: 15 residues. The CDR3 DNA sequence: TGCGCCAGCAGCAGGGAAGGGACAGGGACAACGACCCAGTACTTC. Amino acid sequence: CASSREGTGTTTQYF.

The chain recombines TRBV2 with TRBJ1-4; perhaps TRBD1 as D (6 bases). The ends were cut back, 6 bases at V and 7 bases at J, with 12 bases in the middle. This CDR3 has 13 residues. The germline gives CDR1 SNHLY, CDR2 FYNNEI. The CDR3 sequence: CASSDRQVEKLFF. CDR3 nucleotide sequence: TGTGCCAGCAGCGATAGACAGGTTGAAAAACTGTTTTTT.

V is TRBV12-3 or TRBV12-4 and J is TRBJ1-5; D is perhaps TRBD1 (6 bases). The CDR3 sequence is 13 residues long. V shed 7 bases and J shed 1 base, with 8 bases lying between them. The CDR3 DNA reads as TGTGCCAGCAACGGACAGAGCAATCAGCCCCAGCATTTT. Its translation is CASNGQSNQPQHF.

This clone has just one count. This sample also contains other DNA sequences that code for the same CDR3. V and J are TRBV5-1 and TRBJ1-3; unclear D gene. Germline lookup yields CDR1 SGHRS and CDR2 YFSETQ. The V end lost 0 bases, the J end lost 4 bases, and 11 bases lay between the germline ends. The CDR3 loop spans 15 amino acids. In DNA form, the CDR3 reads TGCGCCAGCAGCTTGGGTTCGGGGTCAGGAAACACCATATATTTT. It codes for CASSLGSGSGNTIYF.

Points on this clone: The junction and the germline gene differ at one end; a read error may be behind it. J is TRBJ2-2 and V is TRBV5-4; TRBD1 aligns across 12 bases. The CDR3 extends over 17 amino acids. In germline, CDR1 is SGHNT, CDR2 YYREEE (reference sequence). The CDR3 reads CTSRAGTGGVPTGELFF. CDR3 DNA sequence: TGTACCAGCAGGGCAGGGACAGGGGGCGTCCCCACCGGGGAGCTGTTTTTT.

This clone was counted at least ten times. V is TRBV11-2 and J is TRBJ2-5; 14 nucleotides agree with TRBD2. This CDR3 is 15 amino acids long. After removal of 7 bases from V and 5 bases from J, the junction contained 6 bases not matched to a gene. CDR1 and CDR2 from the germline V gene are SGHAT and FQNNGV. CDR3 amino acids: CASTKTSGGVETQYF. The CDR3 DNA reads TGTGCCAGCACGAAGACTAGCGGGGGGGTGGAGACCCAGTACTTC.

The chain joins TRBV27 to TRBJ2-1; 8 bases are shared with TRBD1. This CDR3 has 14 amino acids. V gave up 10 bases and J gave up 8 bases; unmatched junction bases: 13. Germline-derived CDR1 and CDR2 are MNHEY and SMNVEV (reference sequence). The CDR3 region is CATCPGQAVDEQFF. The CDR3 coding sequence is TGTGCCACCTGCCCGGGACAGGCTGTAGATGAGCAGTTCTTC.

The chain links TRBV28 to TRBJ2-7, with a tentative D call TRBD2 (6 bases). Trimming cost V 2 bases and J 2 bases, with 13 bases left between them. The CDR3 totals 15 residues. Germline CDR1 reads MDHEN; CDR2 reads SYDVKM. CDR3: CASSLPGTATYEQYF. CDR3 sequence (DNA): TGTGCCAGCAGTTTACCAGGGACTGCGACCTACGAGCAGTACTTC. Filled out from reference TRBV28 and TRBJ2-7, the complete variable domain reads DVKVTQSSRYLVKRTGEKVFLECVQDMDHENMFWYRQDPGLGLRLIYFSYDVKMKEKGDIPEGYSVSREKKERFSLILESASTNQTSMYLCASSLPGTATYEQYFGPGTRLTVT.

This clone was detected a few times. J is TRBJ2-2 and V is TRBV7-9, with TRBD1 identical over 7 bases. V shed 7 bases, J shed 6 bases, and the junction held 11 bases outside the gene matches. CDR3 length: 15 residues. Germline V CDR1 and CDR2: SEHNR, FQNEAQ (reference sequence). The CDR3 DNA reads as TGTGCCAGCAAGACGGACAGGTTCCCTTCCGGGGAGCTGTTTTTT. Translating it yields CASKTDRFPSGELFF.

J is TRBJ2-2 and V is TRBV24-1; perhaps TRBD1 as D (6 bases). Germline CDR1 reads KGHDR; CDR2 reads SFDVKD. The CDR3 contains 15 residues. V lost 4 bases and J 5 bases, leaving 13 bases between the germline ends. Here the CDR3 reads CATSDPWGPTGELFF. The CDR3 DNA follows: TGTGCCACCAGTGACCCTTGGGGGCCTACCGGGGAGCTGTTTTTT.

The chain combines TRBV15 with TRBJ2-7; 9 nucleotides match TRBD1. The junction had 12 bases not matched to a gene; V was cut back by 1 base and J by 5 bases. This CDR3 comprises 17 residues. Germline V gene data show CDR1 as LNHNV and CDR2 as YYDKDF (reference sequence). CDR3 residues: CATSRGVPGQGSHEQYF. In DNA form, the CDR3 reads TGTGCCACCAGCAGAGGTGTACCGGGACAGGGTTCCCACGAGCAGTACTTC.

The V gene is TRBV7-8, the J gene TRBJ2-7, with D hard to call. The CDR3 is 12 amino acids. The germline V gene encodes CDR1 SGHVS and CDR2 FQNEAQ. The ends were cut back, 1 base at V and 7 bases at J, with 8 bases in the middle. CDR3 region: CASSLGAREQYF. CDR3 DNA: TGTGCCAGCAGCTTAGGGGCAAGGGAGCAGTACTTC. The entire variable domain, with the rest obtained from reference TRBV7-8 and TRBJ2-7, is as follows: GAGVSQSPRYKVAKRGQDVALRCDPISGHVSLFWYQQALGQGPEFLTYFQNEAQLDKSGLPSDRFFAERPEGSVSTLKIQRTQQEDSAVYLCASSLGAREQYFGPGTRLTVT.

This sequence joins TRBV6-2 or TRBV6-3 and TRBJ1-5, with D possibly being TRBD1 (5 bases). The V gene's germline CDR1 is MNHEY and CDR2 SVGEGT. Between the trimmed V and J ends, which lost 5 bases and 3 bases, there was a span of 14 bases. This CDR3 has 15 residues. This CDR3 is CASSNQGFYNQPQHF. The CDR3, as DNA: TGTGCCAGCAGTAACCAGGGATTTTACAATCAGCCCCAGCATTTT.

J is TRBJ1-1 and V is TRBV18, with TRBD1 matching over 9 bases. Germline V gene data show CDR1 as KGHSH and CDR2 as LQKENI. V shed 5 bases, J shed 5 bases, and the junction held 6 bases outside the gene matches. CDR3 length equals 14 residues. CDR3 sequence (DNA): TGTGCCAGCTCAAGACAGGGGGAAAGTACTGAAGCTTTCTTT. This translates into CASSRQGESTEAFF. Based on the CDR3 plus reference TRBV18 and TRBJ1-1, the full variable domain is NAGVMQNPRHLVRRRGQEARLRCSPMKGHSHVYWYRQLPEEGLKFMVYLQKENIIDESGMPKERFSAEFPKEGPSILRIQQVVRGDSAAYFCASSRQGESTEAFFGQGTRLTVV.

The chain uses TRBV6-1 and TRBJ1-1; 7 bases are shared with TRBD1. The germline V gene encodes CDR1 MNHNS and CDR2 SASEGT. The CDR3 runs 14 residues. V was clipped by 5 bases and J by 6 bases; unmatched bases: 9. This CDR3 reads CASSTTGVGAEAFF. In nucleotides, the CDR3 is TGTGCCAGCAGTACAACAGGGGTGGGAGCTGAAGCTTTCTTT.

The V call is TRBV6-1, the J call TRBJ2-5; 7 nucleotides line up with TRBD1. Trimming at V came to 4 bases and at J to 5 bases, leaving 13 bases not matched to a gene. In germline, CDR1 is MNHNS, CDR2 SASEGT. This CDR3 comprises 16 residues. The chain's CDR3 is CASSVDRARSLETQYF. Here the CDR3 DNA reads TGTGCCAGCAGTGTAGACAGGGCCCGTTCTTTGGAGACCCAGTACTTC.

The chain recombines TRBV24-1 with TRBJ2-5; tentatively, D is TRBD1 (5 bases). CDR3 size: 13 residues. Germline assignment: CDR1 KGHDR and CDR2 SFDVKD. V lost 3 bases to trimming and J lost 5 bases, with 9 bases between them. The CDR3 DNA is TGTGCCACCAGTGATGTGGCAGGGGAGACCCAGTACTTC. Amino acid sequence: CATSDVAGETQYF.

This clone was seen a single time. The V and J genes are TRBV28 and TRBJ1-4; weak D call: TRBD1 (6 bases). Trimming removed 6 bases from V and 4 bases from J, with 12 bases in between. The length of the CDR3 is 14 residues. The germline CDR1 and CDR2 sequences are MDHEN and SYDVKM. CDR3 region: CASRSGQINEKLFF. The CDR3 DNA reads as TGTGCCAGCAGATCCGGACAGATTAATGAAAAACTGTTTTTT. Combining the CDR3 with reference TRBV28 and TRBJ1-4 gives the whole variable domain DVKVTQSSRYLVKRTGEKVFLECVQDMDHENMFWYRQDPGLGLRLIYFSYDVKMKEKGDIPEGYSVSREKKERFSLILESASTNQTSMYLCASRSGQINEKLFFGSGTQLSVL.

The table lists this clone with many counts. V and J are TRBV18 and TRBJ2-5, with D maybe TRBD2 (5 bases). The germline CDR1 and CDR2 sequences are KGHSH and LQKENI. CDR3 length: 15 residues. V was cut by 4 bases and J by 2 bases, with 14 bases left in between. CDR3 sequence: CASSLLGDGQETQYF. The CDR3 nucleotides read TGTGCCAGCTCACTTCTGGGAGACGGGCAAGAGACCCAGTACTTC.

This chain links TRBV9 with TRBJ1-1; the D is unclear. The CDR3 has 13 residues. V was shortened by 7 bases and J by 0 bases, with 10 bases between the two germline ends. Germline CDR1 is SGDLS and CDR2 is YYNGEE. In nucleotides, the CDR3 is TGTGCCAGCGCGCCGGGGATGAACACTGAAGCTTTCTTT. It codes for CASAPGMNTEAFF.

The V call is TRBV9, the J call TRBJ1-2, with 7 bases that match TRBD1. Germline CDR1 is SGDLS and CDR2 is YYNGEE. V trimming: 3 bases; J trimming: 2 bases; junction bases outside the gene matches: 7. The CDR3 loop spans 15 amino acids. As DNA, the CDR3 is TGTGCCAGCAGCGGGCTAACAGGGGCGAACTATGGCTACACCTTC. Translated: CASSGLTGANYGYTF.

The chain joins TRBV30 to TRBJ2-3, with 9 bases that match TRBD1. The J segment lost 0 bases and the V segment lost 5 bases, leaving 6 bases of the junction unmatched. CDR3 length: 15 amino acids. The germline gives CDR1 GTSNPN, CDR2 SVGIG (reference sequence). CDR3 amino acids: CAWDRGAPSTDTQYF. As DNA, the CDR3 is TGTGCCTGGGACAGGGGGGCCCCTAGCACAGATACGCAGTATTTT.

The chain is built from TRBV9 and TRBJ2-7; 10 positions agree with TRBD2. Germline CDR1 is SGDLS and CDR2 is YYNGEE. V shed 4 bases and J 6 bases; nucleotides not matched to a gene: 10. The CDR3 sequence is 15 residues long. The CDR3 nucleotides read TGTGCCAGCAGCCCAAAACCTCTAGCGGGGGTCGAGCAGTACTTC. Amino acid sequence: CASSPKPLAGVEQYF.